Listed below are T cell receptor beta chains from one sample, sequenced in a study of blood T cell repertoires in COVID-19. TCRdb's table, derived via immunoSEQ multiplex PCR, lists solely in-frame clones and lacks some. In the table there are 30,000 to 40,000 clones, around nine tenths of which are singletons. The sample consisted of peripheral blood. All receptors derive from a man in his 70s with acute or convalescent COVID-19. The CDR3 runs from the conserved cysteine through the conserved F or W. Each record gives: J gene, V gene, CDR3 protein.

TRBJ1-5 TRBV9 CASSVAGEINQPQHF
TRBJ2-1 TRBV7-2 CASSSDRGGYNEQFF
TRBJ2-7 TRBV10-3 CAISEKRGSRISEQYF
TRBJ1-2 TRBV19 CASSEYRGYGYTF
TRBJ1-3 TRBV21-1 CASSLGSRGRSGNTIYF
TRBJ2-7 TRBV7-2 CASSPGGVRYEQYF
TRBJ1-2 TRBV7-8 CASKLDSLSHYGYTF
TRBJ1-1 TRBV27 CASSLTGSTEAFF
TRBJ2-1 TRBV30 CAWAKTDEQFF
TRBJ2-1 TRBV6-2/TRBV6-3 CASSYGRRGKGEQFF
TRBJ1-4 TRBV6-6 CASSREQGGPNEKLFF
TRBJ2-2 TRBV18 CASSLTGDTGELFF
TRBJ2-1 TRBV19 CASSASGRGQFF
TRBJ1-5 TRBV6-5 CASSQTGAGNQPQHF
TRBJ1-6 TRBV28 CASSFPGQGANSPLHF
TRBJ1-1 TRBV27 CASSPHTGGAGKTEAFF
TRBJ2-5 TRBV25-1 CASSEGTAQYF
TRBJ1-5 TRBV2 CASSAQGTRQPQHF
TRBJ2-1 TRBV4-3 CASSQAAGGSYNEQFF
TRBJ1-1 TRBV20-1 CSAIRDTEAFF
TRBJ2-7 TRBV9 CASSVEAGELYEQYF
TRBJ2-7 TRBV18 CASSSQGRYEQYF
TRBJ1-2 TRBV7-9 CASSLSRGIYHGYTF
TRBJ1-1 TRBV5-6 CASSLGATGAFF
TRBJ1-6 TRBV7-2 CASSSRQGKANSPLHF